The 32 T cell receptor beta chains below all came from one sample that was sequenced in a study of blood T cell repertoires in COVID-19 (TCRdb year 2020). The library was produced with the immunoSEQ multiplex PCR assay. TCRdb's version of the immuneACCESS table is confined to in-frame rearrangements and falls short of the full clone set. An unresolved V gene accounts for under half of the shortfall where checked; the remainder is of unknown origin. For this sample the table gives about 55,000 clones, of which around 85% were detected only once. Around 17% of the sample is taken by the ten largest. Source material: peripheral blood. These receptors were obtained from a human donor in a cohort sampled during active COVID-19.

This chain joins TRBV18 and TRBJ1-1, with D possibly being TRBD1 (5 bases). Per the germline V gene, CDR1 is KGHSH and CDR2 is LQKENI. This CDR3 spans 17 amino acids. The V end was cut by 0 bases, the J end by 1 base, with 15 bases between. The CDR3 region has the DNA TGTGCCAGCTCACCACCGGGGGGGGATCACCGGAACACTGAAGCTTTCTTT. This gives the protein CASSPPGGDHRNTEAFF. The whole variable domain, remainder taken from reference TRBV18 and TRBJ1-1, is NAGVMQNPRHLVRRRGQEARLRCSPMKGHSHVYWYRQLPEEGLKFMVYLQKENIIDESGMPKERFSAEFPKEGPSILRIQQVVRGDSAAYFCASSPPGGDHRNTEAFFGQGTRLTVV.

This rearrangement joins TRBV5-4 to TRBJ1-2; 7 nucleotides agree with TRBD1. The CDR3 has 15 amino acids. CDR1 and CDR2 (germline): SGHNT, YYREEE (reference sequence). V was pared by 4 bases and J by 2 bases, with 8 bases of the junction left unmatched. CDR3 sequence reads: CASSPGGNANYGYTF. The CDR3 region has the DNA TGTGCCAGCAGCCCAGGGGGGAACGCGAACTATGGCTACACCTTC.

The V gene is TRBV27, the J gene TRBJ1-5; a weak D match, TRBD1 (5 bases). In germline, CDR1 is MNHEY, CDR2 SMNVEV (reference sequence). This CDR3 has 14 residues. The V end was cut by 8 bases, the J end by 2 bases, with 13 bases between. The CDR3 sequence is CASGFSGGNQPQHF. As DNA, the CDR3 is TGTGCCAGCGGCTTCTCGGGGGGCAATCAGCCCCAGCATTTT.

V is TRBV5-4 and J is TRBJ1-2; TRBD1 agrees at 8 bases. CDR1 and CDR2 from the germline V gene are SGHNT and YYREEE (reference sequence). Germline trimming cut 4 bases from V and 0 bases from J; bases unmatched to any gene: 8. CDR3 length equals 16 residues. The CDR3, as DNA: TGTGCCAGCAGCCCTCGACAGGGGACGCCTAACTATGGCTACACCTTC. Protein: CASSPRQGTPNYGYTF.

This clone was observed a single time. The rearrangement uses TRBV6-5 and TRBJ1-5; D unclear. Germline-derived CDR1 and CDR2 are MNHEY and SVGAGI. The V end was cut by 4 bases, the J end by 9 bases, with 13 bases between. CDR3 size: 13 residues. The CDR3 nucleotides are TGTGCCAGCAGTTCACGGCCGAGCGGGCCCCAGCATTTT. It encodes CASSSRPSGPQHF.

CDR3 sequence (DNA): TGCGCCAGCACCCACTCCCCGGGAAATTCACCCCTCCACTTT. Protein sequence: CASTHSPGNSPLHF. V usage is TRBV5-1 and J usage is TRBJ1-6; D unresolved. CDR3 length equals 14 residues. Trimming shortened V by 6 bases and J by 7 bases, and 14 bases separated the two germline ends. Germline V gene sequence: CDR1 SGHRS, CDR2 YFSETQ.

This sequence joins TRBV18 and TRBJ1-2; D remains unclear. The CDR3 contains 15 residues. The ends were cut back, 0 bases at V and 0 bases at J, with 8 bases in the middle. The V gene's germline CDR1 is KGHSH and CDR2 LQKENI. CDR3 nucleotide sequence: TGTGCCAGCTCACCACCGGTGCAGGCTAACTATGGCTACACCTTC. Translated: CASSPPVQANYGYTF.

This rearrangement joins TRBV30 to TRBJ2-7, with 11 nucleotides matching TRBD1. Germline CDR1 is GTSNPN and CDR2 is SVGIG (reference sequence). Trimming removed 4 bases from V and 4 bases from J; junction bases left unmatched: 6. This CDR3 is built from 14 residues. In DNA form, the CDR3 reads TGTGCCTGGATACCCCGGGACAGGGGGTACGAGCAGTACTTC. Amino acids: CAWIPRDRGYEQYF.

The chain couples TRBV6-5 to TRBJ2-7; TRBD1 is a possible D gene (6 bases). This CDR3 is 15 amino acids long. V gave up 2 bases and J gave up 2 bases, with 13 bases separating them. CDR1 is MNHEY, CDR2 SVGAGI, per germline. The CDR3: CASSYTPDSTYEQYF. CDR3 in DNA: TGTGCCAGCAGTTACACCCCGGACAGTACCTACGAGCAGTACTTC.

V is TRBV5-1 and J is TRBJ2-7, with 8 nucleotides matching TRBD1. CDR3 size: 15 residues. CDR1 and CDR2 (germline): SGHRS, YFSETQ. V lost 5 bases and J lost 7; bases outside the gene matches: 14. The CDR3 protein is CASRQTGASHQEQYF. The CDR3 DNA reads as TGCGCCAGCAGGCAGACAGGGGCCTCCCATCAGGAGCAGTACTTC.

This clone has more than one count but fewer than ten. The V and J genes are TRBV30 and TRBJ1-5; 10 nucleotides agree with TRBD1. Losses at the gene ends were 4 bases for V and 5 bases for J; bases not matched to a gene: 8. The length of the CDR3 is 15 residues. Looked up from germline, CDR1 is GTSNPN and CDR2 is SVGIG (reference sequence). In DNA form, the CDR3 reads TGTGCCTGGAACGTACCGGGACAGGGGTATCAGCCCCAGCATTTT. Protein: CAWNVPGQGYQPQHF.

The chain carries TRBV29-1 and TRBJ2-1; 10 bases map to TRBD2. The CDR3 is 14 residues long. With V trimmed by 5 bases and J by 4 bases, 5 bases remained unmatched. Germline-derived CDR1 and CDR2 are SQVTM and ANQGSEA. CDR3 region: CSVNELAGYNEQFF. Written as DNA, the CDR3 is TGCAGCGTTAACGAACTAGCGGGATACAATGAGCAGTTCTTC.

J is TRBJ2-1 and V is TRBV9; 9 nucleotides match TRBD2. J gave up 5 bases and V 3 bases, and 6 bases lay outside the gene matches. The germline V gene has CDR1 SGDLS and CDR2 YYNGEE. The CDR3 length is 15 residues. Here the CDR3 reads CASSGLAGRHNEQFF. CDR3 sequence (DNA): TGTGCCAGCAGCGGCCTAGCGGGGCGCCACAATGAGCAGTTCTTC.

The V call is TRBV5-1, the J call TRBJ2-7; weak D call: TRBD1 (6 bases). The germline CDR1 and CDR2 sequences are SGHRS and YFSETQ. There are 15 residues in the CDR3. V lost 8 bases and J lost 0, with 18 bases in between. As DNA, the CDR3 is TGCGCCAGTCGCCCAGGGGACATCAGCTCCTACGAGCAGTACTTC. Protein product: CASRPGDISSYEQYF.

The chain combines TRBV4-1 with TRBJ2-4; 12 nucleotides agree with TRBD1. With 4 bases clipped from V and 6 bases from J, the junction kept 16 bases outside the gene matches. CDR3 size: 19 residues. Germline lookup yields CDR1 MGHRA and CDR2 YSYEKL. The chain's CDR3 is CASSPEATGTGGAGNIQYF. In DNA form, the CDR3 reads TGCGCCAGCAGCCCAGAAGCAACCGGGACAGGGGGCGCCGGAAACATTCAGTACTTC.

V and J are TRBV2 and TRBJ1-1; 10 nucleotides align to TRBD1. CDR1 is SNHLY and CDR2 is FYNNEI in the germline V gene. The V and J ends lost 2 bases and 5 bases, in that order; junction bases with no gene match: 8. The CDR3 contains 16 residues. The CDR3 spells CASSELGTGVGTEAFF. DNA of the CDR3: TGTGCCAGCAGTGAATTAGGGACAGGGGTTGGAACTGAAGCTTTCTTT. Supplemented by reference TRBV2 and TRBJ1-1, the full variable domain reads EPEVTQTPSHQVTQMGQEVILRCVPISNHLYFYWYRQILGQKVEFLVSFYNNEISEKSEIFDDQFSVERPDGSNFTLKIRSTKLEDSAMYFCASSELGTGVGTEAFFGQGTRLTVV.

This chain uses TRBV5-8 with TRBJ1-6; unclear D gene. The V and J ends lost 7 bases and 6 bases respectively, with 8 bases between them. The germline gives CDR1 SGHTS, CDR2 YDEGEE. The CDR3 is 12 residues long. CDR3 nucleotide sequence: TGTGCCAGCCCTAAAAGTAATTCACCCCTCCACTTT. This gives the protein CASPKSNSPLHF.

The chain employs TRBV10-3 and TRBJ2-7, with 8 bases identical to TRBD1. V shed 7 bases, J shed 0 bases, and the junction held 11 bases outside the gene matches. Per germline, CDR1 ENHRY and CDR2 SYGVKD. The CDR3 spans 16 residues. The CDR3 is CAITAGTGLSSYEQYF. The CDR3 DNA follows: TGTGCCATCACCGCCGGGACAGGCCTTAGCTCCTACGAGCAGTACTTC.

J is TRBJ2-2 and V is TRBV5-1; 8 bases fit TRBD1. The CDR3 spans 16 residues. Germline assignment: CDR1 SGHRS and CDR2 YFSETQ. The J segment lost 0 bases and the V segment lost 0 bases, leaving 1 base of the junction unmatched. CDR3: CASSLEQGANTGELFF. Written as DNA, the CDR3 is TGCGCCAGCAGCTTGGAACAGGGGGCGAACACCGGGGAGCTGTTTTTT.

Of note for this clone: This sample includes further DNA sequences coding for the same CDR3. The V and J genes are TRBV7-9 and TRBJ2-7, with D possibly being TRBD1 (6 bases). Between the trimmed V and J ends, which lost 5 bases and 4 bases, there was a span of 9 bases. Germline CDR1 reads SEHNR; CDR2 reads FQNEAQ (reference sequence). This CDR3 region has 12 residues. Here the CDR3 DNA reads TGTGCCAGCAGCACTCAGGGGTACGAGCAGTACTTC. Translating it yields CASSTQGYEQYF.

The chain joins TRBV5-4 to TRBJ2-7; D is ambiguous. The CDR3 has 15 amino acids. Germline loops: CDR1 SGHNT, CDR2 YYREEE (reference sequence). V lost 1 base, J lost 1 base, and 12 bases lay in between. The CDR3 nucleotides are TGTGCCAGCAGCTTGAGCCGCGACAAGTCCTACGAGCAGTACTTC. Protein sequence: CASSLSRDKSYEQYF.

The V and J genes are TRBV28 and TRBJ2-1; 9 nucleotides agree with TRBD2. The CDR3 has 17 residues. Looked up from germline, CDR1 is MDHEN and CDR2 is SYDVKM. The V and J ends lost 8 bases and 4 bases, in that order; junction bases with no gene match: 15. CDR3 nucleotides: TGTGCCAGCGGCGGGGCGGGGGGGCCGATTTTGTACAATGAGCAGTTCTTC. Translation gives CASGGAGGPILYNEQFF. The entire variable domain, with the rest obtained from reference TRBV28 and TRBJ2-1, is as follows: DVKVTQSSRYLVKRTGEKVFLECVQDMDHENMFWYRQDPGLGLRLIYFSYDVKMKEKGDIPEGYSVSREKKERFSLILESASTNQTSMYLCASGGAGGPILYNEQFFGPGTRLTVL.

This clone turned up a few times. The chain links TRBV18 to TRBJ2-7; 10 bases are shared with TRBD1. The CDR3 has 15 amino acids. The ends lost 6 bases at V and 3 bases at J; junction bases unmatched: 8. Germline V CDR1 and CDR2: KGHSH, LQKENI. The CDR3 DNA reads TGTGCCAGCTCCGCTGACAGGGGGCAGTTCTACGAGCAGTACTTC. Protein product: CASSADRGQFYEQYF. The complete variable domain, with remaining parts taken from reference TRBV18 and TRBJ2-7, reads NAGVMQNPRHLVRRRGQEARLRCSPMKGHSHVYWYRQLPEEGLKFMVYLQKENIIDESGMPKERFSAEFPKEGPSILRIQQVVRGDSAAYFCASSADRGQFYEQYFGPGTRLTVT.

The chain recombines TRBV6-1 with TRBJ1-5; no clear D. The length of the CDR3 is 15 residues. Germline V gene sequence: CDR1 MNHNS, CDR2 SASEGT. The V gene lost 0 bases and the J gene lost 2 bases, with 8 bases spanning the gap. The chain's CDR3 is CASSEAGSGNQPQHF. CDR3 DNA: TGTGCCAGCAGTGAAGCGGGCAGTGGCAATCAGCCCCAGCATTTT.

CDR3 DNA sequence: TGTGCCATTCACTTAGCGGGAGTTGGGACCCAGTACTTC. Translation gives CAIHLAGVGTQYF. The genes are TRBV5-4 and TRBJ2-5, with 9 bases aligning to TRBD2. The J segment lost 7 bases and the V segment lost 9 bases, leaving 10 bases of the junction unmatched. This CDR3 has 13 amino acids. Germline CDR1 and CDR2: SGHNT and YYREEE (reference sequence). Complete variable domain (other parts from reference TRBV5-4 and TRBJ2-5): ETGVTQSPTHLIKTRGQQVTLRCSSQSGHNTVSWYQQALGQGPQFIFQYYREEENGRGNFPPRFSGLQFPNYSSELNVNALELDDSALYLCAIHLAGVGTQYFGPGTRLLVL.

The rearrangement uses TRBV5-1 and TRBJ2-7, with D possibly matching TRBD1 (6 bases). V dropped 4 bases and J dropped 0 bases, with 14 bases sitting between them. Germline V gives CDR1 SGHRS, CDR2 YFSETQ. The CDR3 covers 15 residues. The CDR3 reads CASSPEQGLSYEQYF. CDR3 in DNA: TGCGCCAGCAGCCCGGAGCAGGGGCTCTCCTACGAGCAGTACTTC.

The V gene is TRBV7-9, the J gene TRBJ2-2; D unclear. Germline V CDR1 and CDR2: SEHNR, FQNEAQ (reference sequence). The CDR3 is 14 amino acids. The germline V and J ends were trimmed by 0 bases and 5 bases, with 7 bases remaining between them. This chain's CDR3 is CASSLARETGELFF. The DNA for the CDR3 is TGTGCCAGCAGCTTAGCGCGAGAAACCGGGGAGCTGTTTTTT.

This clone was counted a single time. This chain's CDR3 is CASSLGESYEQYF. The CDR3 nucleotides read TGTGCCAGCAGCTTAGGGGAGTCCTACGAGCAGTACTTC. V and J are TRBV11-3 and TRBJ2-7; possible D gene TRBD2, 5 bases. The CDR3 totals 13 residues. Germline lookup yields CDR1 SGHNT and CDR2 YENEEA. The ends were cut back, 1 base at V and 1 base at J, with 5 bases in the middle.

This chain connects TRBV28 to TRBJ1-2; D possibly corresponds to TRBD1 (5 bases). Trimming removed 8 bases at V and 4 bases at J, with 23 bases between. Looked up from germline, CDR1 is MDHEN and CDR2 is SYDVKM. This CDR3 region has 16 residues. CDR3 sequence (DNA): TGTGCCAGCTCTGGAGGGATAGTCAGGGTCAGCTATGGCTACACCTTC. It is translated as CASSGGIVRVSYGYTF.

The chain couples TRBV7-9 to TRBJ1-1; no firm D call. Germline lookup yields CDR1 SEHNR and CDR2 FQNEAQ (reference sequence). Trimming left V 3 bases short and J 5 bases short, with 10 bases between. This CDR3 has 13 residues. CDR3 in DNA: TGTGCCAGCAGCTTTCGGGGTAGGACTGAAGCTTTCTTT. Its translation: CASSFRGRTEAFF. Looking up the rest from reference TRBV7-9 and TRBJ1-1 gives the full variable domain: DTGVSQNPRHKITKRGQNVTFRCDPISEHNRLYWYRQTLGQGPEFLTYFQNEAQLEKSRLLSDRFSAERPKGSFSTLEIQRTEQGDSAMYLCASSFRGRTEAFFGQGTRLTVV.

The rearrangement links TRBV11-1 to TRBJ2-1, with 8 bases matching TRBD2. The CDR3 runs 14 residues. Trimming removed 2 bases from V and 6 bases from J; junction bases left unmatched: 3. Germline CDR1 reads SGHAT; CDR2 reads FQDESV (reference sequence). CDR3 sequence reads: CASSLTGGRNEQFF. The CDR3 DNA follows: TGTGCCAGCAGCTTAACGGGGGGGCGCAATGAGCAGTTCTTC.

The chain links TRBV2 to TRBJ1-1; D unresolved. V was trimmed by 6 bases and J by 3 bases, leaving 5 bases between them. The CDR3 loop spans 11 amino acids. Germline V gene data show CDR1 as SNHLY and CDR2 as FYNNEI. In DNA form, the CDR3 reads TGTGCCAGCAGCTTTGACACTGAAGCTTTCTTT. Protein sequence: CASSFDTEAFF.